One T cell receptor beta chain is described in this entry. CDR3 length equals 16 residues. CDR1 is SGHAT and CDR2 is FQNNGV in the germline V gene. V dropped 4 bases and J dropped 3; count of bases not matched to a gene: 8. Using immunoSEQ multiplex PCR, the repertoire was profiled, and TCRdb retains in-frame clones only, with some absent. The sample carries some 40,000 clones, roughly 90% recorded once. These data originate in a study of T cell changes during pregnancy in multiple sclerosis. This specimen was CD4+ T cells from peripheral blood mononuclear cells, taken before pregnancy. The chain carries TRBV11-2 and TRBJ1-2, with 10 bases fitting TRBD1. This clonotype was sampled from a female donor with multiple sclerosis, enrolled in a pregnancy study. The CDR3 reads CASSSDRGRWYYGYTF. The CDR3 nucleotides are TGTGCCAGCAGCTCCGACAGGGGGCGCTGGTACTATGGCTACACCTTC.